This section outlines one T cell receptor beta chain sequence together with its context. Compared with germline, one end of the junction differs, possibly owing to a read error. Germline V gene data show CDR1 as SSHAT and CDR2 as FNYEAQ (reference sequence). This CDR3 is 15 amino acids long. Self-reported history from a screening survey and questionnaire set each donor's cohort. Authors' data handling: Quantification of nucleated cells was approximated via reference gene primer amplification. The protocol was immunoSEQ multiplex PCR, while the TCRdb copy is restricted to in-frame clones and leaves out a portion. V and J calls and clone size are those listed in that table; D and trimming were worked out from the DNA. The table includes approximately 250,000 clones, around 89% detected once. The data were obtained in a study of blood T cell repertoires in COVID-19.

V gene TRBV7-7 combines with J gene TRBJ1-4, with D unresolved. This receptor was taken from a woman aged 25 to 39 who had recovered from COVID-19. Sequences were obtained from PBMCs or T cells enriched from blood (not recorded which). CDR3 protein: CASSPSGGLNEKLFF. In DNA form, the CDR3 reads TGTGCTAGCAGCCCAAGCGGAGGGTTAAATGAAAAACTGTTTTTT.